Listed below are T cell receptor beta chains from one sample, sequenced in a study of blood T cell repertoires in COVID-19. Sequencing used immunoSEQ multiplex PCR; TCRdb keeps in-frame clones, though not all of them. The table shows under 200,000 clones, with about 80% occurring only once. The sample was peripheral blood. The receptors stem from a man between 60 and 75 years old with acute or convalescent COVID-19. The CDR3 runs from the conserved cysteine through the conserved F or W. Each record gives: V gene, J gene, CDR3 length, CDR3 protein.

TRBV19	TRBJ1-5	13	CASSSQGGQPQHF
TRBV6-6	TRBJ2-3	15	CASSSNTGGASPQYF
TRBV3-1/TRBV3-2	TRBJ2-3	14	CASSPSGTFGTQYF
TRBV25-1	TRBJ1-1	13	CASSVEMNTEAFF
TRBV27	TRBJ2-1	15	CASSWGQGSYNEQFF
TRBV19	TRBJ2-7	14	CASSLYETGYEQYF
TRBV12-3/TRBV12-4	TRBJ1-2	12	CASSGSGEGYTF
TRBV5-1	TRBJ1-6	16	CASSLRTGGGNSPLHF
TRBV9	TRBJ2-7	15	CASSVTGTGRWEQYF
TRBV20-1	TRBJ1-1	20	CSASGADSKDRGLMNTEAFF
TRBV19	TRBJ1-3	15	CASRDRGISGNTIYF
TRBV5-1	TRBJ2-7	16	CASSLIWAKGAYEQYF
TRBV9	TRBJ2-3	14	CASSARESSDTQYF
TRBV13	TRBJ2-1	16	CASSWLRTSGYNEQFF
TRBV2	TRBJ1-5	15	CASSQGPTSNQPQHF
TRBV27	TRBJ2-3	16	CASSPFLVSSTDTQYF
TRBV7-3	TRBJ2-3	17	CASSPDSGGPPTDTQYF
TRBV6-2/TRBV6-3	TRBJ2-1	16	CASSYSVAGGRSEQFF
TRBV5-6	TRBJ1-6	15	CASSYSDRVNSPLHF
TRBV10-3	TRBJ2-7	14	CAIREGGRAFEQYF
TRBV6-2/TRBV6-3	TRBJ1-5	14	CASSYRQLYQPQHF
TRBV6-2/TRBV6-3	TRBJ2-1	14	CASSLSGPYNEQFF
TRBV5-1	TRBJ2-5	16	CASSLGASGREETQYF
TRBV9	TRBJ2-3	15	CASSVGTSSTDTQYF
TRBV6-5	TRBJ2-1	13	CASTLDRNNEQFF
TRBV18	TRBJ1-2	13	CASSQSTGDGYTF
TRBV5-1	TRBJ1-2	16	CASSLGQPNANYGYTF
TRBV11-2	TRBJ2-7	13	CASSARPGIEQYF
TRBV6-6	TRBJ1-2	13	CASSTDSWDGYTF
TRBV19	TRBJ1-6	14	CASSISGPNSPLHF
TRBV7-6	TRBJ2-2	20	CASSPDRFGDSGVNTGELFF
TRBV9	TRBJ1-1	13	CASSVDPRYEAFF
TRBV3-1/TRBV3-2	TRBJ1-5	19	CASSQGSGTAHYSNQPQHF
TRBV7-2	TRBJ1-2	12	CASSLDSYGYTF
TRBV5-1	TRBJ1-1	13	CASSLLPDTEAFF
TRBV21-1	TRBJ1-6	15	CASSEQGWENSPLHF
TRBV2	TRBJ1-1	13	CASSGVVGTEAFF
TRBV7-3	TRBJ2-3	13	CASSSGLSDTQYF